These 31 T cell receptor beta chains share one sample of origin, sequenced in a study of cytomegalovirus exposure and HLA in healthy donors. The PCR contained 60 Vbeta and 13 Jbeta primers. Repertoires were generated with immunoSEQ multiplex PCR, while TCRdb's copy carries only in-frame clones and drops some. The table lists under 150,000 clones, roughly four fifths of them singletons. The material sequenced was PBMCs. These receptors all come from a woman between 40 and 50 years old in good health and CMV-seropositive.

The table lists this clone with a few counts. This rearrangement joins TRBV10-3 to TRBJ2-7, with 10 bases aligning to TRBD1. Germline V gene sequence: CDR1 ENHRY, CDR2 SYGVKD. V lost 4 bases, J lost 4 bases, and 7 bases stayed unmatched. The CDR3 is made up of 15 amino acids. The CDR3 coding sequence is TGTGCCATCAGTGCCGGGACAGGGGCGAGGTACGAGCAGTACTTC. Residues: CAISAGTGARYEQYF.

The chain joins TRBV2 to TRBJ2-3; 8 nucleotides align to TRBD1. With V trimmed by 5 bases and J by 4 bases, 8 bases remained unmatched. Germline CDR1 and CDR2: SNHLY and FYNNEI. CDR3 size: 15 residues. The CDR3 loop reads CASSRDRGSSDTQYF. CDR3 coding DNA: TGTGCCAGCAGTAGAGACAGGGGATCGTCAGATACGCAGTATTTT.

The chain recombines TRBV7-3 with TRBJ1-6; 10 bases match TRBD1. CDR3 length: 19 amino acids. Germline CDR1 is SGHTA and CDR2 is FQGTGA. V shed 1 base, J shed 6 bases, and the junction held 12 bases outside the gene matches. The CDR3 loop reads CASSLNGPGQGSFNSPLHF. The CDR3 bases are TGTGCCAGCAGCTTAAATGGACCGGGACAGGGGAGCTTTAATTCACCCCTCCACTTT.

As DNA, the CDR3 is TGTGCCAGCAGCTCCTTTCAGGGCTACGAGCAGTACTTC. As protein: CASSSFQGYEQYF. This chain connects TRBV11-1 to TRBJ2-7; the D gene is possibly TRBD1 (5 bases). CDR3 size: 13 residues. The germline V and J ends were trimmed by 4 bases and 3 bases, with 10 bases remaining between them. Germline V gives CDR1 SGHAT, CDR2 FQDESV (reference sequence).

V gene TRBV2 combines with J gene TRBJ2-7; D might be TRBD1 (5 bases). The germline V gene has CDR1 SNHLY and CDR2 FYNNEI. The CDR3 extends over 15 amino acids. V was cut by 6 bases and J by 4 bases, with 19 bases left in between. Here the CDR3 DNA reads TGTGCCAGCAGCAAAGGGGCAGTTGTGGGTTACGAGCAGTACTTC. As protein: CASSKGAVVGYEQYF.

V and J are TRBV5-1 and TRBJ1-5, with no clear D. CDR3 length: 16 amino acids. Germline values: CDR1 SGHRS, CDR2 YFSETQ. V was pared by 0 bases and J by 2 bases, with 12 bases between. This chain's CDR3 is CASSLEGSGGNQPQHF. The DNA for the CDR3 is TGCGCCAGCAGCTTGGAAGGGTCGGGAGGCAATCAGCCCCAGCATTTT.

The chain is built from TRBV5-1 and TRBJ1-5; TRBD1 is a possible D gene (5 bases). Germline V gene lookup returns CDR1 SGHRS and CDR2 YFSETQ. CDR3 size: 15 residues. V was cut by 4 bases and J by 0 bases, with 11 bases left in between. This chain's CDR3 is CASSTGPNSNQPQHF. In DNA, the CDR3 is TGCGCCAGCAGCACAGGCCCCAATAGCAATCAGCCCCAGCATTTT.

The chain's CDR3 is CASSRSDQETQYF. The DNA of the CDR3 is TGCGCCAGCAGCCGAAGCGACCAAGAGACCCAGTACTTC. The chain couples TRBV4-1 to TRBJ2-5; D gene uncertain. The V gene lost 4 bases and the J gene lost 0 bases, with 6 bases spanning the gap. Germline values: CDR1 MGHRA, CDR2 YSYEKL. The CDR3 extends over 13 amino acids.

The CDR3 region is CAISDTKQGNIEQFF. CDR3 nucleotides: TGTGCCATCAGTGACACTAAACAGGGGAACATAGAGCAGTTCTTC. V and J are TRBV10-3 and TRBJ2-1, with 7 bases lining up with TRBD1. The J segment lost 10 bases and the V segment lost 3 bases, leaving 12 bases of the junction unmatched. Germline assignment: CDR1 ENHRY and CDR2 SYGVKD. The CDR3 has 15 amino acids.

Notes on this clone: Compared with germline, one end of the junction differs, possibly owing to a read error. V is TRBV28 and J is TRBJ1-4; D possibly corresponds to TRBD1 (5 bases). The CDR3 has 16 residues. Germline V gives CDR1 MDHEN, CDR2 SYDVKM. CDR3 loop: CASSTSTGDVMKNLFF. DNA of the CDR3: TGTGCCAGCAGTACATCAACAGGAGACGTAATGAAAAATCTGTTTTTT.

This clone was seen only a few times. A junction end diverges from the germline sequence, so it may reflect a read error. The chain carries TRBV7-7 and TRBJ1-3; 9 nucleotides agree with TRBD1. Germline-derived CDR1 and CDR2 are SSHAT and FNYEAQ (reference sequence). The CDR3 has 13 residues. The CDR3: CASSDGQGIPIYF. The CDR3 DNA sequence: TGTGCTAGCAGCGATGGACAGGGGATCCCCATATATTTT. Variable domain in full (rest from reference TRBV7-7 and TRBJ1-3): GAGVSQSPRYKVTKRGQDVTLRCDPISSHATLYWYQQALGQGPEFLTYFNYEAQPDKSGLPSDRFSAERPEGSISTLTIQRTEQRDSAMYRCASSDGQGIPIYFGEGSWLTVV.

This rearrangement joins TRBV7-9 to TRBJ2-1, with 10 bases fitting TRBD2. This CDR3 has 13 residues. Germline V lookup: CDR1 SEHNR, CDR2 FQNEAQ (reference sequence). Trimming removed 8 bases from V and 9 bases from J; junction bases left unmatched: 7. DNA of the CDR3: TGTGCCAGCCACCTAGCGGGAGTGGTTGAGCAGTTCTTC. Translated, it gives CASHLAGVVEQFF.

This clone was seen a single time. The chain couples TRBV14 to TRBJ1-5, with D hard to call. The V gene's germline CDR1 is SGHDN and CDR2 FVKESK. This CDR3 contains 15 residues. V lost 4 bases and J lost 3, with 13 bases in between. The CDR3 DNA sequence: TGTGCCAGCAGCCCCTCGGGTACCTTCAATCAGCCCCAGCATTTT. Protein product: CASSPSGTFNQPQHF. Variable domain in full (rest from reference TRBV14 and TRBJ1-5): EAGVTQFPSHSVIEKGQTVTLRCDPISGHDNLYWYRRVMGKEIKFLLHFVKESKQDESGMPNNRFLAERTGGTYSTLKVQPAELEDSGVYFCASSPSGTFNQPQHFGDGTRLSIL.

The chain employs TRBV11-3 and TRBJ1-3; 7 positions match TRBD1. Trimming took 5 bases from V and 0 from J; bases not matched to a gene: 4. The CDR3 covers 15 residues. CDR1 is SGHNT, CDR2 YENEEA, per germline. Here the CDR3 DNA reads TGTGCCAGCAGCCTACAGGGGAGCTCTGGAAACACCATATATTTT. It encodes CASSLQGSSGNTIYF. Full variable domain (outside the CDR3, taken from reference TRBV11-3 and TRBJ1-3): EAGVVQSPRYKIIEKKQPVAFWCNPISGHNTLYWYLQNLGQGPELLIRYENEEAVDDSQLPKDRFSAERLKGVDSTLKIQPAELGDSAVYLCASSLQGSSGNTIYFGEGSWLTVV.

The J gene is TRBJ1-4, the V gene TRBV18; TRBD1 matches at 7 bases. Germline loops: CDR1 KGHSH, CDR2 LQKENI. The CDR3 spans 16 residues. V gave up 1 base and J gave up 6 bases; unmatched junction bases: 8. CDR3 region: CASSPRGGPTDEKLFF. DNA of the CDR3: TGTGCCAGCTCACCACGAGGGGGCCCTACTGATGAAAAACTGTTTTTT.

The chain combines TRBV10-3 with TRBJ2-1; 10 nucleotides match TRBD2. After removal of 4 bases from V and 3 bases from J, the junction contained 3 bases not matched to a gene. CDR3 size: 15 residues. The germline V gene has CDR1 ENHRY and CDR2 SYGVKD. The CDR3 protein is CAISATSGNYNEQFF. The CDR3 DNA reads TGTGCCATCAGTGCTACTAGCGGGAACTACAATGAGCAGTTCTTC.

The chain is built from TRBV6-4 and TRBJ2-2, with 11 nucleotides matching TRBD2. The germline V gene has CDR1 MRHNA and CDR2 SNTAGT. The CDR3 loop spans 18 amino acids. After removal of 6 bases from V and 0 bases from J, the junction contained 9 bases not matched to a gene. The CDR3 DNA reads TGTGCCAGCAGCAAGGTTCTAGCGGGAGGCGCGAACACCGGGGAGCTGTTTTTT. Amino acids: CASSKVLAGGANTGELFF.

V usage is TRBV5-1 and J usage is TRBJ2-3; 9 bases agree with TRBD1. The CDR3 is 15 residues long. Trimming removed 3 bases from V and 4 bases from J; junction bases left unmatched: 6. Germline lookup yields CDR1 SGHRS and CDR2 YFSETQ. The CDR3: CASSSRDRDSDTQYF. CDR3 DNA: TGCGCCAGCAGCTCCCGGGACAGGGACTCAGATACGCAGTATTTT.

V and J are TRBV18 and TRBJ1-1; D unclear. The V end was cut by 0 bases, the J end by 7 bases, with 6 bases between. Germline V gives CDR1 KGHSH, CDR2 LQKENI. The CDR3 runs to 12 residues. CDR3 region: CASSPPGSEAFF. The CDR3 region has the DNA TGTGCCAGCTCACCACCGGGGAGTGAAGCTTTCTTT. Looking up the rest from reference TRBV18 and TRBJ1-1 gives the full variable domain: NAGVMQNPRHLVRRRGQEARLRCSPMKGHSHVYWYRQLPEEGLKFMVYLQKENIIDESGMPKERFSAEFPKEGPSILRIQQVVRGDSAAYFCASSPPGSEAFFGQGTRLTVV.

This clone came up once. This chain joins TRBV2 and TRBJ2-1; D might be TRBD1 (8 bases). Trimming left V 5 bases short and J 8 bases short, with 19 bases between. CDR1 SNHLY and CDR2 FYNNEI come from the germline V gene. The CDR3 has 15 amino acids. The DNA of the CDR3 is TGTGCCAGCAGTACAGGGGGGGGTACTGGGGATGAGCAGTTCTTC. Amino acids: CASSTGGGTGDEQFF.

This chain joins TRBV11-1 and TRBJ2-7; D perhaps matches TRBD1 (6 bases). This CDR3 is 14 amino acids long. Trimming pared 0 bases from V and 6 bases from J, leaving 12 bases between. The germline gives CDR1 SGHAT, CDR2 FQDESV (reference sequence). The CDR3 here is CASSLAKQGSEQYF. In DNA, the CDR3 is TGTGCCAGCAGCTTAGCGAAACAGGGAAGCGAGCAGTACTTC.

The chain links TRBV6-1 to TRBJ2-3, with TRBD2 matching 8 bases. The CDR3 runs 16 residues. The germline gives CDR1 MNHNS, CDR2 SASEGT. V was pared by 4 bases and J by 1 base, with 7 bases of the junction left unmatched. The chain's CDR3 is CASSALTSAGTDTQYF. The CDR3 DNA reads TGTGCCAGCAGTGCCTTGACTAGCGCGGGCACAGATACGCAGTATTTT.

The chain joins TRBV5-1 to TRBJ2-7; a possible D gene is TRBD2 (6 bases). CDR1 and CDR2 from the germline V gene are SGHRS and YFSETQ. Trimming took 4 bases from V and 3 from J, leaving 26 bases between them. This CDR3 is 18 amino acids long. The CDR3 is CASSPVSGGLRFSYEQYF. In DNA form, the CDR3 reads TGCGCCAGCAGCCCCGTGAGTGGGGGACTGAGATTCAGCTACGAGCAGTACTTC.

This clone has only a few counts. The rearrangement links TRBV27 to TRBJ1-5; no clear D gene. Trimming cost V 2 bases and J 3 bases, with 14 bases left between them. The CDR3 runs to 16 residues. Germline CDR1 is MNHEY and CDR2 is SMNVEV (reference sequence). In DNA form, the CDR3 reads TGTGCCAGCAGTTTAGATCCCTCAGGATCCAATCAGCCCCAGCATTTT. Protein product: CASSLDPSGSNQPQHF.

The V call is TRBV7-6, the J call TRBJ2-3; 12 bases align to TRBD2. The V gene's germline CDR1 is SGHVS and CDR2 FNYEAQ. There are 18 residues in the CDR3. The junction had 15 bases not matched to a gene; V was cut back by 5 bases and J by 6 bases. CDR3 region: CASSPVTSGSLDWDTQYF. The CDR3, as DNA: TGTGCCAGCAGCCCTGTGACTAGCGGGAGTTTAGATTGGGATACGCAGTATTTT.

The J gene is TRBJ2-2, the V gene TRBV7-9, with 9 nucleotides matching TRBD1. The CDR3 is 15 amino acids. In germline, CDR1 is SEHNR, CDR2 FQNEAQ (reference sequence). Losses at the gene ends were 5 bases for V and 3 bases for J; bases not matched to a gene: 4. The CDR3 sequence is CASSQGDRDTGELFF. CDR3 coding DNA: TGTGCCAGCAGCCAGGGGGACAGGGACACCGGGGAGCTGTTTTTT.

The chain combines TRBV19 with TRBJ1-6, with 7 nucleotides matching TRBD1. Germline CDR1 is LNHDA and CDR2 is SQIVND (reference sequence). The length of the CDR3 is 13 residues. J gave up 7 bases and V 9 bases, and 6 bases lay outside the gene matches. CDR3 loop: CASLDRENSPLHF. CDR3 nucleotides: TGTGCCAGCTTAGACAGGGAGAATTCACCCCTCCACTTT. Based on the CDR3 plus reference TRBV19 and TRBJ1-6, the full variable domain is DGGITQSPKYLFRKEGQNVTLSCEQNLNHDAMYWYRQDPGQGLRLIYYSQIVNDFQKGDIAEGYSVSREKKESFPLTVTSAQKNPTAFYLCASLDRENSPLHFGNGTRLTVT.

The rearrangement links TRBV7-9 to TRBJ2-7, with 9 bases fitting TRBD2. Losses at the gene ends were 1 base for V and 5 bases for J; bases not matched to a gene: 15. In germline, CDR1 is SEHNR, CDR2 FQNEAQ (reference sequence). The CDR3 extends over 18 amino acids. The CDR3 DNA follows: TGTGCCAGCAGCTTAGGGTTAGCGGGAGCCACGGGTAGGGACGAGCAGTACTTC. This codes for CASSLGLAGATGRDEQYF.

J is TRBJ1-1 and V is TRBV28; D unresolved. Germline V CDR1 and CDR2: MDHEN, SYDVKM. Deletions cut 11 bases from V and 7 bases from J, with 11 bases between. The CDR3 is made up of 10 amino acids. CDR3 DNA: TGTGCCGTAGCCGAAATTGAAGCTTTCTTT. Amino acid sequence: CAVAEIEAFF.

V usage is TRBV5-1 and J usage is TRBJ1-6; 9 nucleotides agree with TRBD1. The CDR3 has 16 residues. Germline lookup yields CDR1 SGHRS and CDR2 YFSETQ. Trimming cost V 4 bases and J 6 bases; bases outside gene matches: 8. The CDR3 coding sequence is TGCGCCAGCAGCGGCGTCGGGACAGGGCGTAATTCACCCCTCCACTTT. Translated: CASSGVGTGRNSPLHF.

The chain couples TRBV4-2 to TRBJ2-7; TRBD2 might be the D (5 bases). Per the germline V gene, CDR1 is LGHNA and CDR2 is YNFKEQ. This CDR3 is built from 15 residues. The V gene lost 1 base and the J gene lost 0 bases, with 10 bases spanning the gap. The CDR3 spells CASSQVGVSSYEQYF. The CDR3 DNA follows: TGTGCCAGCAGCCAAGTCGGGGTCAGCTCCTACGAGCAGTACTTC.